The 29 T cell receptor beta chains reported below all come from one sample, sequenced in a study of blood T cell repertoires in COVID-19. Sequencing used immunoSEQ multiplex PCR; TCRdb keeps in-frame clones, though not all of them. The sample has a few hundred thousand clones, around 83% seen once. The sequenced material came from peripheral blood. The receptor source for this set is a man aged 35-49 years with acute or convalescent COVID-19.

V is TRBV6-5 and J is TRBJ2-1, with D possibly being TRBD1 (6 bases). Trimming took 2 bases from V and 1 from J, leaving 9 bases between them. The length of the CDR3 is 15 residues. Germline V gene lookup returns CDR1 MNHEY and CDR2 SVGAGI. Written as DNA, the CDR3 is TGTGCCAGCAGTTACGGGGGCCCTTCCTACAATGAGCAGTTCTTC. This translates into CASSYGGPSYNEQFF.

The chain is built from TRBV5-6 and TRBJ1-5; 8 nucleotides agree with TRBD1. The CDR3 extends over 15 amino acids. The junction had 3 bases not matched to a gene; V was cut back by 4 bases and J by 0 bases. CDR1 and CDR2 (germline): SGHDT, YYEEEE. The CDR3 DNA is TGTGCCAGCAGCCGGACAGGGAATAGCAATCAGCCCCAGCATTTT. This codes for CASSRTGNSNQPQHF. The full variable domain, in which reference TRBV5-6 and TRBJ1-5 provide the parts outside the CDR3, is DAGVTQSPTHLIKTRGQQVTLRCSPKSGHDTVSWYQQALGQGPQFIFQYYEEEERQRGNFPDRFSGHQFPNYSSELNVNALLLGDSALYLCASSRTGNSNQPQHFGDGTRLSIL.

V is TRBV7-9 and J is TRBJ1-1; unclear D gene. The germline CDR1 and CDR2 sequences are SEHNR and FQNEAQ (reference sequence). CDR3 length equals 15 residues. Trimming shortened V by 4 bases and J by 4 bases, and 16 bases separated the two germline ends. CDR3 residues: CASSSRGPSGTEAFF. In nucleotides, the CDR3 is TGTGCCAGCAGCTCACGCGGGCCCTCGGGCACTGAAGCTTTCTTT.

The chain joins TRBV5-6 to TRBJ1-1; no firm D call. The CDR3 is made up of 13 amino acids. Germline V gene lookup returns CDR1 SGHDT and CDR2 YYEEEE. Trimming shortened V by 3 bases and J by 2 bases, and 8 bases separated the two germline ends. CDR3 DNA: TGTGCCAGCAGCTCTACGTTTAACACTGAAGCTTTCTTT. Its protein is CASSSTFNTEAFF.

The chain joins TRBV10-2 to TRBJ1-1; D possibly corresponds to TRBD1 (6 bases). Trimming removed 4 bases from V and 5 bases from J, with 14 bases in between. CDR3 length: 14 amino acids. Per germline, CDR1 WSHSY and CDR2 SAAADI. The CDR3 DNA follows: TGCGCCAGCAGTGTAGGACAGACTTTTACTGAAGCTTTCTTT. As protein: CASSVGQTFTEAFF.

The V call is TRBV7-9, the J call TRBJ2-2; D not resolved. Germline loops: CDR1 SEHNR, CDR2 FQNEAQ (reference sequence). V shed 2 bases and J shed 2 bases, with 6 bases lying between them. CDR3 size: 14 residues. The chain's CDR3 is CASSLSLNTGELFF. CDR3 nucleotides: TGTGCCAGCAGCTTATCCCTCAACACCGGGGAGCTGTTTTTT.

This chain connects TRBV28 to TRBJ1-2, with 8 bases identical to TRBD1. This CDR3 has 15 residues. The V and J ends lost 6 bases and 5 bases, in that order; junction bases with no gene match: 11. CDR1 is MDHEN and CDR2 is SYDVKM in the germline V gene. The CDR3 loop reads CASSEHGQGKYGYTF. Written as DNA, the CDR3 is TGTGCCAGCAGCGAACACGGACAGGGTAAATATGGCTACACCTTC.

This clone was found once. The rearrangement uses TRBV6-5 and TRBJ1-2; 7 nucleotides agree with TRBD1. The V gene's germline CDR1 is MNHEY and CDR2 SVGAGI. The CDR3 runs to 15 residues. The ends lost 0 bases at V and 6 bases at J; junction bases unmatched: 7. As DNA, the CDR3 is TGTGCCAGCAGTTACTCGATAGGGGGCGCGAATGGCTACACCTTC. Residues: CASSYSIGGANGYTF.

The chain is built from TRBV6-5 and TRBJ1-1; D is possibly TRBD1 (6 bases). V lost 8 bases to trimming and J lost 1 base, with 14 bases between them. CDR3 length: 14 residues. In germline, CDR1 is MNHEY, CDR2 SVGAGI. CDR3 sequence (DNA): TGTGCCAGCGCACCAGGGGCTGAGAACACTGAAGCTTTCTTT. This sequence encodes CASAPGAENTEAFF.

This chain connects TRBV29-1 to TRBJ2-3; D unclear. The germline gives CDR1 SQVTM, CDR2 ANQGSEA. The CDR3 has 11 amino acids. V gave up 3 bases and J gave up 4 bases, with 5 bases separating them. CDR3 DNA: TGCAGCGTTGACCAGGCAGATACGCAGTATTTT. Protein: CSVDQADTQYF.

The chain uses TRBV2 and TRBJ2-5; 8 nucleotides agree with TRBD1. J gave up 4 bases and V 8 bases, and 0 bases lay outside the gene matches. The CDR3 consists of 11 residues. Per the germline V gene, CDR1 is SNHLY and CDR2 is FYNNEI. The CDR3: CASGQGETQYF. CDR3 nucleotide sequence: TGTGCCAGCGGACAGGGAGAGACCCAGTACTTC. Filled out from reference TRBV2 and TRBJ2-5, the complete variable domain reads EPEVTQTPSHQVTQMGQEVILRCVPISNHLYFYWYRQILGQKVEFLVSFYNNEISEKSEIFDDQFSVERPDGSNFTLKIRSTKLEDSAMYFCASGQGETQYFGPGTRLLVL.

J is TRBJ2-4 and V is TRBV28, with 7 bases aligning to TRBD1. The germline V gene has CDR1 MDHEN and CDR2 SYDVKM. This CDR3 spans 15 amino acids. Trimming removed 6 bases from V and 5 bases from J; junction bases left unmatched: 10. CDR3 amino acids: CASSQPGTAENIQYF. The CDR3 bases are TGTGCCAGCAGCCAGCCGGGGACAGCAGAAAACATTCAGTACTTC.

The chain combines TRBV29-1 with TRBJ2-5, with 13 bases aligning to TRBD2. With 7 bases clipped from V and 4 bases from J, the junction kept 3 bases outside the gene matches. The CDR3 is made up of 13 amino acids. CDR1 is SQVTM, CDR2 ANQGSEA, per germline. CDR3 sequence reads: CSARTSGGETQYF. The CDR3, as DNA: TGCAGCGCTAGGACTAGCGGGGGAGAGACCCAGTACTTC. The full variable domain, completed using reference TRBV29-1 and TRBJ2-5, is SAVISQKPSRDICQRGTSLTIQCQVDSQVTMMFWYRQQPGQSLTLIATANQGSEATYESGFVIDKFPISRPNLTFSTLTVSNMSPEDSSIYLCSARTSGGETQYFGPGTRLLVL.

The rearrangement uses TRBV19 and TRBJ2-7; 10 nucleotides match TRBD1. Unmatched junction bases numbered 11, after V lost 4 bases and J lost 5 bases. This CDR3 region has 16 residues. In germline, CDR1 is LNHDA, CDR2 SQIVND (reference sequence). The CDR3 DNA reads TGTGCCAGTAGTACCGGAGGGACAGGGGCCGAGGACGAGCAGTACTTC. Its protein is CASSTGGTGAEDEQYF.

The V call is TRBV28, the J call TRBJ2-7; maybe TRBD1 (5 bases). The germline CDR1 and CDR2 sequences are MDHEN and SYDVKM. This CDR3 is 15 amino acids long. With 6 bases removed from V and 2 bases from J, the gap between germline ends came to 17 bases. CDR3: CASSYLADTPYEQYF. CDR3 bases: TGTGCCAGCAGCTACCTTGCGGACACCCCCTACGAGCAGTACTTC.

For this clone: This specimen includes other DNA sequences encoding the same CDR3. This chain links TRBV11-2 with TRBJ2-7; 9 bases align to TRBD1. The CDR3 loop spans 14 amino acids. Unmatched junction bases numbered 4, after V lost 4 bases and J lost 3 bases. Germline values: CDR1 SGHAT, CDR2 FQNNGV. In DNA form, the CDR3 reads TGTGCCAGCAGCTCCGGGACAGGGAACTACGAGCAGTACTTC. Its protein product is CASSSGTGNYEQYF.

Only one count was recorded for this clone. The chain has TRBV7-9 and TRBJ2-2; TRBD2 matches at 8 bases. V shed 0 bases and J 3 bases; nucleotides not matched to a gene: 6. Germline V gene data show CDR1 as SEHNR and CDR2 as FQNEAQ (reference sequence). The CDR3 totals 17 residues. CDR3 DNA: TGTGCCAGCAGCTTAGCCCCGGGACTAGTGGACACCGGGGAGCTGTTTTTT. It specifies CASSLAPGLVDTGELFF.

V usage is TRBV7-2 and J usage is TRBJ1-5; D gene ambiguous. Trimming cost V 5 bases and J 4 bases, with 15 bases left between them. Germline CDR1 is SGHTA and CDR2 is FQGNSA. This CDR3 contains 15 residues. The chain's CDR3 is CASSPEEGPNQPQHF. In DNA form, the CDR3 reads TGTGCCAGCAGCCCCGAGGAGGGCCCAAATCAGCCCCAGCATTTT.

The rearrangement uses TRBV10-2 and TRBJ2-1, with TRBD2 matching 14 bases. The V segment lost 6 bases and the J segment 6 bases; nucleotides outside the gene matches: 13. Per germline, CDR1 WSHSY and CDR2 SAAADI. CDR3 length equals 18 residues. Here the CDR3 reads CASRGTSGGPGTRNEQFF. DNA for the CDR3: TGCGCCAGCAGGGGGACTAGCGGGGGCCCTGGAACCCGCAATGAGCAGTTCTTC.

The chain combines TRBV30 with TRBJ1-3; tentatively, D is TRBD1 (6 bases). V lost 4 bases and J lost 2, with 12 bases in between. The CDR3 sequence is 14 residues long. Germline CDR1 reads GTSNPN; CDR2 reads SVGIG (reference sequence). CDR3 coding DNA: TGTGCCTGGACCCAAACAGGGACTGGAAACACCATATATTTT. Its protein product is CAWTQTGTGNTIYF.

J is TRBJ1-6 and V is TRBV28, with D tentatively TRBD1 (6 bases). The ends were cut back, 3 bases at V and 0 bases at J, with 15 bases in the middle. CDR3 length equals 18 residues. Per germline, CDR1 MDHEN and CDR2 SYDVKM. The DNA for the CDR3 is TGTGCCAGCAGTTTTCTTCGGACAGCTAGCTCCTATAATTCACCCCTCCACTTT. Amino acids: CASSFLRTASSYNSPLHF.

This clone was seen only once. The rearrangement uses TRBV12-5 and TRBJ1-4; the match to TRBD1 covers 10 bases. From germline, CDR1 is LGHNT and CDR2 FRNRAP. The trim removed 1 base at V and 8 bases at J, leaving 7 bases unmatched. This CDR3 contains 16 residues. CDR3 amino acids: CASGLEWGQGQEKLFF. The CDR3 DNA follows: TGTGCTAGTGGTTTGGAGTGGGGACAGGGGCAAGAAAAACTGTTTTTT. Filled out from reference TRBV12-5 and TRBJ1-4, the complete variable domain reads DARVTQTPRHKVTEMGQEVTMRCQPILGHNTVFWYRQTMMQGLELLAYFRNRAPLDDSGMPKDRFSAEMPDATLATLKIQPSEPRDSAVYFCASGLEWGQGQEKLFFGSGTQLSVL.

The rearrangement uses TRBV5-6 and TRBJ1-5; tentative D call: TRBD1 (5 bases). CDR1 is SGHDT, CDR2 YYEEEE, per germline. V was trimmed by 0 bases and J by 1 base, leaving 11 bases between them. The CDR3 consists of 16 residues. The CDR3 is CASSLAGGGSNQPQHF. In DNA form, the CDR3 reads TGTGCCAGCAGCTTGGCAGGTGGGGGGAGCAATCAGCCCCAGCATTTT.

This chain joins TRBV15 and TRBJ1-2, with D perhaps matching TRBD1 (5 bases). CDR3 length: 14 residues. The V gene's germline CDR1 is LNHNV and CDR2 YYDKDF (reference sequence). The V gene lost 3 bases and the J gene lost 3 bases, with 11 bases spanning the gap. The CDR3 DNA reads TGTGCCACCAGCAGGTTGGGGGGGGACTATGGCTACACCTTC. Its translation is CATSRLGGDYGYTF.

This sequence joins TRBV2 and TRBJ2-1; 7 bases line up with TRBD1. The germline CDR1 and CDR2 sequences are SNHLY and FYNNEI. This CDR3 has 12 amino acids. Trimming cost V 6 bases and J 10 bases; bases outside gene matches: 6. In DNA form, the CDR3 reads TGTGCCAGCAGGCACCGGGACAGAGAGCAGTTCTTC. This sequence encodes CASRHRDREQFF.

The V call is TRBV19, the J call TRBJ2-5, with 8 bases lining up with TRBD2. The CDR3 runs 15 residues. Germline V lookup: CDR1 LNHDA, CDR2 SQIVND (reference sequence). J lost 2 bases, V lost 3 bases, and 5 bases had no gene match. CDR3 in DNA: TGTGCCAGTAGTATCACTAGCGGACTTCAAGAGACCCAGTACTTC. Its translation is CASSITSGLQETQYF. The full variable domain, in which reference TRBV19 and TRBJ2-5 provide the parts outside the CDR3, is DGGITQSPKYLFRKEGQNVTLSCEQNLNHDAMYWYRQDPGQGLRLIYYSQIVNDFQKGDIAEGYSVSREKKESFPLTVTSAQKNPTAFYLCASSITSGLQETQYFGPGTRLLVL.

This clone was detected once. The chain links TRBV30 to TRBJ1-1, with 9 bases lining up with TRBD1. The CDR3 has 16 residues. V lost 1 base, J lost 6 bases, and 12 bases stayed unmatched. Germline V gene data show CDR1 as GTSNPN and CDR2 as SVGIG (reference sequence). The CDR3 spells CAWSGQGEGSEAEAFF. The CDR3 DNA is TGTGCCTGGAGTGGACAGGGGGAGGGTAGCGAGGCTGAAGCTTTCTTT.

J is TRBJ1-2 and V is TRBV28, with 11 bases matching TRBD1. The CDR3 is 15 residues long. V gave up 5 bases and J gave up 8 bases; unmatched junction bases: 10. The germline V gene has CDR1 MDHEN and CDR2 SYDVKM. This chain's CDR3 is CASSLLPGQGEGYTF. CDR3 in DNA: TGTGCCAGCAGTCTGCTTCCGGGACAGGGGGAAGGCTACACCTTC.

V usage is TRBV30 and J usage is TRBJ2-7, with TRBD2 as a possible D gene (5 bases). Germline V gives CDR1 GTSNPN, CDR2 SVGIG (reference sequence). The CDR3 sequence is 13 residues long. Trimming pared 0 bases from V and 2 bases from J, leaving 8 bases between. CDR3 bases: TGTGCCTGGAGTGTACGGGGTCCCTACGAGCAGTACTTC. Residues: CAWSVRGPYEQYF.